The rows below give T cell receptor beta chains drawn from one sample of a study of blood T cells in healthy people across ages. TCRdb re-called the 5' RACE reads with MiXCR, one entry per CDR3 protein. This sample yields about 640,000 distinct CDR3 sequences, of which roughly 50% are seen a single time; about two fifths belongs to the top ten. Sample: blood. These receptor sequences come from a man aged 55 to 69 in good health. CDR3s leave out the opening cysteine and the closing phenylalanine or tryptophan.

TRBV20-1	11	TRBJ1-2	SADPTGIYRYT
TRBV24-1	13	TRBJ2-3	ATSVGTASTDTQY
TRBV12-3/TRBV12-4	13	TRBJ2-3	TSSFGARATDTQY
TRBV6-2/TRBV6-3	12	TRBJ2-3	ASSSPSAINTQY
TRBV20-1	12	TRBJ2-3	SAIAGGGPDTQY
TRBV14	10	TRBJ2-1	ASSHPDREQF
TRBV4-2	14	TRBJ2-7	ASSQASGIGGYEQY
TRBV10-3	13	TRBJ1-6	AISARLGEDSPLH
TRBV20-1	12	TRBJ2-4	SARDRGGANIQY
TRBV20-1	11	NA	SASRQGLETQY
TRBV3-1	11	TRBJ2-5	ASISEGQETQY